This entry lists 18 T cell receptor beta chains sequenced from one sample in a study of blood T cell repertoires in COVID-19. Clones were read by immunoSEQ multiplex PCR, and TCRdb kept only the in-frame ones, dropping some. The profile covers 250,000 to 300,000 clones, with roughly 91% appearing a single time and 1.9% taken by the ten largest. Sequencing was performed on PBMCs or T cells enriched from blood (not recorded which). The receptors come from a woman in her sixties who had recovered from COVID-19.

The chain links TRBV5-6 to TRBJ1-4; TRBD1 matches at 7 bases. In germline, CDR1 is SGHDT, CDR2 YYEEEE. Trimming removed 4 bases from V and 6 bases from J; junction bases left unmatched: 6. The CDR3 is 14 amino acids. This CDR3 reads CASSPGTDYEKLFF. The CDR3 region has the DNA TGTGCCAGCAGCCCCGGGACAGATTATGAAAAACTGTTTTTT.

The CDR3 sequence is CASSVAGVVYNEQFF. The CDR3 DNA sequence: TGTGCCAGTAGCGTAGCGGGGGTGGTGTACAATGAGCAGTTCTTC. The chain joins TRBV19 to TRBJ2-1, with 9 positions matching TRBD2. The CDR3 is 15 residues long. V was clipped by 6 bases and J by 4 bases; unmatched bases: 7. In germline, CDR1 is LNHDA, CDR2 SQIVND (reference sequence).

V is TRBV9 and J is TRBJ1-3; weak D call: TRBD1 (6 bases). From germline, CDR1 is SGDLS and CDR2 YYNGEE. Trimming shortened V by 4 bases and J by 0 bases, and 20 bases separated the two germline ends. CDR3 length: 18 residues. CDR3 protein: CASSPRGQGLSSGNTIYF. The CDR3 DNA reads TGTGCCAGCAGCCCAAGGGGTCAGGGGCTGAGCTCTGGAAACACCATATATTTT.

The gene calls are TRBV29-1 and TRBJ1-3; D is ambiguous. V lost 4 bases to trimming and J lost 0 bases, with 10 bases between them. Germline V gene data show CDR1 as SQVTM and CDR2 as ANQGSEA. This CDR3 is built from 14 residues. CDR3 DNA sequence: TGCAGCGTTGTTATACAGCACTCTGGAAACACCATATATTTT. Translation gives CSVVIQHSGNTIYF.

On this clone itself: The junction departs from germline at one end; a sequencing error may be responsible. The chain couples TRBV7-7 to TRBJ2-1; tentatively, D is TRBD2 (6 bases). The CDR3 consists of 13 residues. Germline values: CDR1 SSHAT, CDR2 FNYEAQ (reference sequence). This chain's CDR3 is CASSFGGLNEQFF. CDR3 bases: TGTGCTAGCAGCTTCGGAGGACTAAATGAGCAGTTCTTC.

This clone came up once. Here the CDR3 DNA reads TGCGCCAGCAGCCCACAGGGGGCGGATCAGCCCCAGCATTTT. Translating it yields CASSPQGADQPQHF. This chain links TRBV5-1 with TRBJ1-5, with 9 positions matching TRBD1. The CDR3 is 14 amino acids. The germline V gene encodes CDR1 SGHRS and CDR2 YFSETQ. V gave up 4 bases and J gave up 5 bases; unmatched junction bases: 4.

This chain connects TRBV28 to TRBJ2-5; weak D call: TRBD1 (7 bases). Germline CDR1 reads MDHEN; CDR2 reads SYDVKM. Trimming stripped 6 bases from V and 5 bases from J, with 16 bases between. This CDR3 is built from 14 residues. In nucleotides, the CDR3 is TGTGCCAGCAGCCTAGACAGGGCGGGGGAGACCCAGTACTTC. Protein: CASSLDRAGETQYF.

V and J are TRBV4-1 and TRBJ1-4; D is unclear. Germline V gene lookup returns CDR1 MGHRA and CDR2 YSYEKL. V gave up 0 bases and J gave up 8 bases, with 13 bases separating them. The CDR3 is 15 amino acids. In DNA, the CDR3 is TGCGCCAGCAGCCAAGAGATGAGGGAATGGGAAAAACTGTTTTTT. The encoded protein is CASSQEMREWEKLFF.

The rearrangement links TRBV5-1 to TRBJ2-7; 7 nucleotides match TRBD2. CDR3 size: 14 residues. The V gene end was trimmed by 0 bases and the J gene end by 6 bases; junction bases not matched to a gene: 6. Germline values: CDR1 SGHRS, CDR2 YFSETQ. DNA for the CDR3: TGCGCCAGCAGCTTGGCCCCTGTAGCGGGCGAGCAGTACTTC. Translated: CASSLAPVAGEQYF. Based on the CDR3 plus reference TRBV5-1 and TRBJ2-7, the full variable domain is KAGVTQTPRYLIKTRGQQVTLSCSPISGHRSVSWYQQTPGQGLQFLFEYFSETQRNKGNFPGRFSGRQFSNSRSEMNVSTLELGDSALYLCASSLAPVAGEQYFGPGTRLTVT.

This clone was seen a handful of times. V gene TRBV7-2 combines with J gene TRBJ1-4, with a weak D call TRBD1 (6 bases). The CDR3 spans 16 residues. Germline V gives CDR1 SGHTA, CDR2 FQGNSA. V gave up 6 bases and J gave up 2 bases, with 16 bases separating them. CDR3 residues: CASRRRSGATNEKLFF. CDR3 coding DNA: TGTGCCAGCAGGCGCCGTTCAGGGGCGACTAATGAAAAACTGTTTTTT. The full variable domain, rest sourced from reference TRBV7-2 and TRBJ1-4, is GAGVSQSPSNKVTEKGKDVELRCDPISGHTALYWYRQSLGQGLEFLIYFQGNSAPDKSGLPSDRFSAERTGGSVSTLTIQRTQQEDSAVYLCASRRRSGATNEKLFFGSGTQLSVL.

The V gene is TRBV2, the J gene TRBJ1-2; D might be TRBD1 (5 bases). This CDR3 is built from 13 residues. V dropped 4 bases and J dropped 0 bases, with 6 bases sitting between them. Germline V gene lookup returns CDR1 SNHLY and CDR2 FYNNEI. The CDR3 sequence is CASSGRANYGYTF. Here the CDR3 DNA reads TGTGCCAGCAGTGGCAGGGCTAACTATGGCTACACCTTC.

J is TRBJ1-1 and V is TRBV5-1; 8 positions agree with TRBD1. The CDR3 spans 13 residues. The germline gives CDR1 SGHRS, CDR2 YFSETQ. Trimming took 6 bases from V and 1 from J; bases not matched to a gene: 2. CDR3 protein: CASMGQANTEAFF. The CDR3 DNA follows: TGCGCCAGCATGGGACAGGCGAACACTGAAGCTTTCTTT.

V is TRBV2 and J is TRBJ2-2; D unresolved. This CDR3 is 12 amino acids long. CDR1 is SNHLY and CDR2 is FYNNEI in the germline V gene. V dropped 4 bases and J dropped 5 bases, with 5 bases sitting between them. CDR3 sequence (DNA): TGTGCCAGCAGTGTTGCGACCGGGGAGCTGTTTTTT. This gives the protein CASSVATGELFF.

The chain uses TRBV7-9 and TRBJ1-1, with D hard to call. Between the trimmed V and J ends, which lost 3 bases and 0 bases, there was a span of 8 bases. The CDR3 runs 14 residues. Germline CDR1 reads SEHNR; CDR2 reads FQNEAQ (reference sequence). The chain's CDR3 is CASSFEGVNTEAFF. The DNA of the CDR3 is TGTGCCAGCAGCTTTGAGGGCGTGAACACTGAAGCTTTCTTT.

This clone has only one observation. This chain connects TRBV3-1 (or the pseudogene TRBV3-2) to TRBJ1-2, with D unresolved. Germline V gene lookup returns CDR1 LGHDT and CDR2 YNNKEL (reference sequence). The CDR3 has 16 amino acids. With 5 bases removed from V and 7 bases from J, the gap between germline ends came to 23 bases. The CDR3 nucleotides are TGTGCCAGCAGCTCCCGGCTGCAGGTCCGAAATTCTGGCTACACCTTC. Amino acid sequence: CASSSRLQVRNSGYTF.

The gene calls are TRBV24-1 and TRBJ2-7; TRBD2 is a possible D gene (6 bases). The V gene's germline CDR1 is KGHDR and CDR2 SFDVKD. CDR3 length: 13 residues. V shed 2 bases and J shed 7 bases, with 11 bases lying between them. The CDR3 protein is CATSDSSGEEQYF. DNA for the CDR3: TGTGCCACCAGTGATTCTTCGGGAGAAGAGCAGTACTTC.

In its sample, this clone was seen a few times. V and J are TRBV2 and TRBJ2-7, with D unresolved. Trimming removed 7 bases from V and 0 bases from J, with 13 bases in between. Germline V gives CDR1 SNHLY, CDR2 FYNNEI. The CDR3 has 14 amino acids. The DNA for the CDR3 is TGTGCCAGCAACCGACACCACAGCTCCTACGAGCAGTACTTC. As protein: CASNRHHSSYEQYF.

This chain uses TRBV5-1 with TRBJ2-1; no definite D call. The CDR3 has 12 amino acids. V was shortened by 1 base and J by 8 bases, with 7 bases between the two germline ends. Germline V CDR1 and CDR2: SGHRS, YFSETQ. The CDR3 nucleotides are TGCGCCAGCAGCTTGACTTTGTATGAGCAGTTCTTC. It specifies CASSLTLYEQFF.